This entry lists 18 T cell receptor beta chains sequenced from one sample in a study of Ad26.COV2.S vaccination and SARS-CoV-2 variants. Sequenced by immunoSEQ multiplex PCR; TCRdb stores in-frame clones only, minus some. The data contain about 470,000 clones, roughly 87% of them singletons. Treatment indicated: some 20 received Ad26.COV2.S at low or high dose, single or two shots; 5 received placebo; per-sample allocation not given. Samples came from day 63 after the first vaccine or placebo injection. This material consisted of peripheral blood, taken in a trial of Ad26.COV2.S vaccine versus placebo. The receptors come from a person between 18 and 65 years old who received the Ad26.COV2.S COVID-19 vaccine or a placebo.

The chain employs TRBV12-2 and TRBJ1-1. TRBV12-2 is tagged as a pseudogene. This CDR3 has 16 residues. The CDR3 spells CASRLKVLEGGTEAFF. The CDR3 coding sequence is TGTGCAAGTCGCTTAAAGGTTTTGGAGGGGGGCACTGAAGCTTTCTTT.

The rearrangement joins TRBV9 to TRBJ2-7; 12 bases match TRBD2. V lost 2 bases and J lost 10; bases outside the gene matches: 7. The germline V gene has CDR1 SGDLS and CDR2 YYNGEE. This CDR3 has 14 residues. This CDR3 is CASSVRGLAGPQYF. The CDR3 bases are TGTGCCAGCAGCGTCAGGGGACTAGCGGGCCCACAGTACTTC. Variable domain in full (rest from reference TRBV9 and TRBJ2-7): DSGVTQTPKHLITATGQRVTLRCSPRSGDLSVYWYQQSLDQGLQFLIQYYNGEERAKGNILERFSAQQFPDLHSELNLSSLELGDSALYFCASSVRGLAGPQYFGPGTRLTVT.

The rearrangement joins TRBV30 to TRBJ1-4; no firm D call. V dropped 0 bases and J dropped 3 bases, with 11 bases sitting between them. This CDR3 contains 15 residues. Germline V lookup: CDR1 GTSNPN, CDR2 SVGIG (reference sequence). CDR3: CAWSVSGISNEKLFF. CDR3 DNA: TGTGCCTGGAGTGTATCCGGGATATCTAATGAAAAACTGTTTTTT.

The V and J genes are TRBV3-1 (or the pseudogene TRBV3-2) and TRBJ2-1; weak D call: TRBD2 (6 bases). Looked up from germline, CDR1 is LGHDT and CDR2 is YNNKEL (reference sequence). The CDR3 is made up of 13 amino acids. The V gene lost 0 bases and the J gene lost 10 bases, with 10 bases spanning the gap. For the CDR3, the DNA is TGTGCCAGCAGCCAAGATCACGGGGGAGAGCAGTTCTTC. Translating it yields CASSQDHGGEQFF.

This clone was detected only once. V and J are TRBV9 and TRBJ2-7; 12 bases are a match to TRBD2. The CDR3 length is 15 residues. Per the germline V gene, CDR1 is SGDLS and CDR2 is YYNGEE. J gave up 3 bases and V 4 bases, and 5 bases lay outside the gene matches. In DNA form, the CDR3 reads TGTGCCAGCAGCCCCCGGACTAGCGGGATCTACGAGCAGTACTTC. It translates to CASSPRTSGIYEQYF.

The CDR3 DNA reads TGTGCCACCAGTGATTTGGGACTAGCGGGGGGCTCCTACGAGCAGTACTTC. As protein: CATSDLGLAGGSYEQYF. The chain recombines TRBV24-1 with TRBJ2-7; the match to TRBD2 covers 14 bases. This CDR3 is built from 17 residues. Trimming at V came to 0 bases and at J to 0 bases, leaving 0 bases not matched to a gene. Germline-derived CDR1 and CDR2 are KGHDR and SFDVKD.

This clone was seen a single time. This chain uses TRBV28 with TRBJ2-7; 10 positions match TRBD1. Germline CDR1 and CDR2: MDHEN and SYDVKM. CDR3 length equals 15 residues. J was trimmed by 3 bases and V by 4 bases; bases with no gene match: 6. CDR3 nucleotide sequence: TGTGCCAGCAGTTACCCGGGACAGGGGAGCTACGAGCAGTACTTC. Encoded protein: CASSYPGQGSYEQYF.

As for this clone: Sequence at one end of the junction differs from germline and may be a read error. The chain joins TRBV13 to TRBJ1-6, with D possibly being TRBD1 (6 bases). This CDR3 is built from 14 residues. CDR1 is PRHDT, CDR2 FYEKMQ, per germline (reference sequence). The CDR3 coding sequence is TGTGCCAGCAGCCTAGGACAGACAAATTCACCCCTCCACTTT. Its protein is CASSLGQTNSPLHF.

The rearrangement uses TRBV3-1 (or the pseudogene TRBV3-2) and TRBJ2-7; D gene uncertain. Trimming shortened V by 6 bases and J by 5 bases, and 23 bases separated the two germline ends. Germline V gene lookup returns CDR1 LGHDT and CDR2 YNNKEL (reference sequence). The CDR3 consists of 16 residues. The CDR3 is CASSPKGASLRDEQYF. The CDR3 DNA reads TGTGCCAGCAGTCCTAAGGGTGCTAGTCTTCGGGACGAGCAGTACTTC.

The J gene is TRBJ2-5, the V gene TRBV5-1; 10 positions agree with TRBD2. The CDR3 has 17 residues. Losses at the gene ends were 1 base for V and 2 bases for J; bases not matched to a gene: 8. Germline assignment: CDR1 SGHRS and CDR2 YFSETQ. The CDR3: CASSLSVSSGSQETQYF. The CDR3 DNA follows: TGCGCCAGCAGCTTGTCGGTCTCTAGCGGGAGTCAAGAGACCCAGTACTTC.

The chain employs TRBV5-6 and TRBJ2-7, with 7 bases aligning to TRBD2. In germline, CDR1 is SGHDT, CDR2 YYEEEE. The CDR3 runs to 15 residues. J was trimmed by 0 bases and V by 2 bases; bases with no gene match: 5. This CDR3 is CASSFTGRTSYEQYF. CDR3 nucleotides: TGTGCCAGCAGCTTTACCGGGAGGACCTCCTACGAGCAGTACTTC. Full variable domain (remainder filled in from reference TRBV5-6 and TRBJ2-7): DAGVTQSPTHLIKTRGQQVTLRCSPKSGHDTVSWYQQALGQGPQFIFQYYEEEERQRGNFPDRFSGHQFPNYSSELNVNALLLGDSALYLCASSFTGRTSYEQYFGPGTRLTVT.

The chain employs TRBV25-1 and TRBJ2-2; TRBD1 matches 7 bases. The CDR3 is 15 amino acids. Germline lookup yields CDR1 MGHDK and CDR2 SYGVNS. Trimming took 6 bases from V and 4 from J; bases not matched to a gene: 8. This CDR3 is CASRPGQLPTGELFF. The CDR3 nucleotides read TGTGCCAGCAGACCGGGACAGCTACCCACCGGGGAGCTGTTTTTT.

This chain uses TRBV19 with TRBJ2-2; possible D gene TRBD2, 6 bases. The ends were cut back, 7 bases at V and 4 bases at J, with 22 bases in the middle. This CDR3 is 17 amino acids long. Germline CDR1 LNHDA, CDR2 SQIVND (reference sequence). The CDR3 here is CASTGKPGEGVTGELFF. DNA for the CDR3: TGTGCCAGTACCGGAAAGCCGGGAGAGGGTGTCACCGGGGAGCTGTTTTTT.

The chain combines TRBV5-5 with TRBJ2-5; perhaps TRBD2 as D (6 bases). The germline V and J ends were trimmed by 3 bases and 5 bases, with 14 bases remaining between them. Germline lookup yields CDR1 SGHKS and CDR2 YYEKEE (reference sequence). The CDR3 consists of 14 residues. CDR3 bases: TGTGCCAGCAGCTCCGGGGGACTGGGGGAGACCCAGTACTTC. It specifies CASSSGGLGETQYF.

The V call is TRBV7-3, the J call TRBJ2-3, with 10 bases identical to TRBD2. The CDR3 contains 19 residues. Germline assignment: CDR1 SGHTA and CDR2 FQGTGA. J lost 4 bases, V lost 0 bases, and 13 bases had no gene match. Written as DNA, the CDR3 is TGTGCCAGCAGCTTAACCGTCAAAAAGGGAGCGGGAGGGGCAGATACGCAGTATTTT. It yields the protein CASSLTVKKGAGGADTQYF.

This chain connects TRBV2 to TRBJ2-4, with 8 bases matching TRBD1. CDR1 SNHLY and CDR2 FYNNEI come from the germline V gene. The CDR3 length is 13 residues. J lost 6 bases, V lost 8 bases, and 6 bases had no gene match. The CDR3 DNA reads as TGTGCCAGCGGGGACAGGACAGCAAACATTCAGTACTTC. Amino acid sequence: CASGDRTANIQYF.

The chain combines TRBV13 with TRBJ2-2; perhaps D is TRBD1 or TRBD2 (5 bases each). This CDR3 is 13 amino acids long. Germline values: CDR1 PRHDT, CDR2 FYEKMQ (reference sequence). V was shortened by 7 bases and J by 7 bases, with 13 bases between the two germline ends. The CDR3 DNA reads as TGTGCCAGCACCGGGGCCAACTTCGGGGAGCTGTTTTTT. Its translation: CASTGANFGELFF.

With regard to this clone: Mismatch with germline at one junction end may stem from a read error. This chain joins TRBV10-3 and TRBJ2-3, with D perhaps TRBD2 (5 bases). Germline V CDR1 and CDR2: ENHRY, SYGVKD. The CDR3 sequence is 15 residues long. The chain's CDR3 is CAISLDPGSKDTQYF. CDR3 coding DNA: TGTGCCATCAGTTTGGACCCGGGGAGCAAAGATACGCAGTATTTT.